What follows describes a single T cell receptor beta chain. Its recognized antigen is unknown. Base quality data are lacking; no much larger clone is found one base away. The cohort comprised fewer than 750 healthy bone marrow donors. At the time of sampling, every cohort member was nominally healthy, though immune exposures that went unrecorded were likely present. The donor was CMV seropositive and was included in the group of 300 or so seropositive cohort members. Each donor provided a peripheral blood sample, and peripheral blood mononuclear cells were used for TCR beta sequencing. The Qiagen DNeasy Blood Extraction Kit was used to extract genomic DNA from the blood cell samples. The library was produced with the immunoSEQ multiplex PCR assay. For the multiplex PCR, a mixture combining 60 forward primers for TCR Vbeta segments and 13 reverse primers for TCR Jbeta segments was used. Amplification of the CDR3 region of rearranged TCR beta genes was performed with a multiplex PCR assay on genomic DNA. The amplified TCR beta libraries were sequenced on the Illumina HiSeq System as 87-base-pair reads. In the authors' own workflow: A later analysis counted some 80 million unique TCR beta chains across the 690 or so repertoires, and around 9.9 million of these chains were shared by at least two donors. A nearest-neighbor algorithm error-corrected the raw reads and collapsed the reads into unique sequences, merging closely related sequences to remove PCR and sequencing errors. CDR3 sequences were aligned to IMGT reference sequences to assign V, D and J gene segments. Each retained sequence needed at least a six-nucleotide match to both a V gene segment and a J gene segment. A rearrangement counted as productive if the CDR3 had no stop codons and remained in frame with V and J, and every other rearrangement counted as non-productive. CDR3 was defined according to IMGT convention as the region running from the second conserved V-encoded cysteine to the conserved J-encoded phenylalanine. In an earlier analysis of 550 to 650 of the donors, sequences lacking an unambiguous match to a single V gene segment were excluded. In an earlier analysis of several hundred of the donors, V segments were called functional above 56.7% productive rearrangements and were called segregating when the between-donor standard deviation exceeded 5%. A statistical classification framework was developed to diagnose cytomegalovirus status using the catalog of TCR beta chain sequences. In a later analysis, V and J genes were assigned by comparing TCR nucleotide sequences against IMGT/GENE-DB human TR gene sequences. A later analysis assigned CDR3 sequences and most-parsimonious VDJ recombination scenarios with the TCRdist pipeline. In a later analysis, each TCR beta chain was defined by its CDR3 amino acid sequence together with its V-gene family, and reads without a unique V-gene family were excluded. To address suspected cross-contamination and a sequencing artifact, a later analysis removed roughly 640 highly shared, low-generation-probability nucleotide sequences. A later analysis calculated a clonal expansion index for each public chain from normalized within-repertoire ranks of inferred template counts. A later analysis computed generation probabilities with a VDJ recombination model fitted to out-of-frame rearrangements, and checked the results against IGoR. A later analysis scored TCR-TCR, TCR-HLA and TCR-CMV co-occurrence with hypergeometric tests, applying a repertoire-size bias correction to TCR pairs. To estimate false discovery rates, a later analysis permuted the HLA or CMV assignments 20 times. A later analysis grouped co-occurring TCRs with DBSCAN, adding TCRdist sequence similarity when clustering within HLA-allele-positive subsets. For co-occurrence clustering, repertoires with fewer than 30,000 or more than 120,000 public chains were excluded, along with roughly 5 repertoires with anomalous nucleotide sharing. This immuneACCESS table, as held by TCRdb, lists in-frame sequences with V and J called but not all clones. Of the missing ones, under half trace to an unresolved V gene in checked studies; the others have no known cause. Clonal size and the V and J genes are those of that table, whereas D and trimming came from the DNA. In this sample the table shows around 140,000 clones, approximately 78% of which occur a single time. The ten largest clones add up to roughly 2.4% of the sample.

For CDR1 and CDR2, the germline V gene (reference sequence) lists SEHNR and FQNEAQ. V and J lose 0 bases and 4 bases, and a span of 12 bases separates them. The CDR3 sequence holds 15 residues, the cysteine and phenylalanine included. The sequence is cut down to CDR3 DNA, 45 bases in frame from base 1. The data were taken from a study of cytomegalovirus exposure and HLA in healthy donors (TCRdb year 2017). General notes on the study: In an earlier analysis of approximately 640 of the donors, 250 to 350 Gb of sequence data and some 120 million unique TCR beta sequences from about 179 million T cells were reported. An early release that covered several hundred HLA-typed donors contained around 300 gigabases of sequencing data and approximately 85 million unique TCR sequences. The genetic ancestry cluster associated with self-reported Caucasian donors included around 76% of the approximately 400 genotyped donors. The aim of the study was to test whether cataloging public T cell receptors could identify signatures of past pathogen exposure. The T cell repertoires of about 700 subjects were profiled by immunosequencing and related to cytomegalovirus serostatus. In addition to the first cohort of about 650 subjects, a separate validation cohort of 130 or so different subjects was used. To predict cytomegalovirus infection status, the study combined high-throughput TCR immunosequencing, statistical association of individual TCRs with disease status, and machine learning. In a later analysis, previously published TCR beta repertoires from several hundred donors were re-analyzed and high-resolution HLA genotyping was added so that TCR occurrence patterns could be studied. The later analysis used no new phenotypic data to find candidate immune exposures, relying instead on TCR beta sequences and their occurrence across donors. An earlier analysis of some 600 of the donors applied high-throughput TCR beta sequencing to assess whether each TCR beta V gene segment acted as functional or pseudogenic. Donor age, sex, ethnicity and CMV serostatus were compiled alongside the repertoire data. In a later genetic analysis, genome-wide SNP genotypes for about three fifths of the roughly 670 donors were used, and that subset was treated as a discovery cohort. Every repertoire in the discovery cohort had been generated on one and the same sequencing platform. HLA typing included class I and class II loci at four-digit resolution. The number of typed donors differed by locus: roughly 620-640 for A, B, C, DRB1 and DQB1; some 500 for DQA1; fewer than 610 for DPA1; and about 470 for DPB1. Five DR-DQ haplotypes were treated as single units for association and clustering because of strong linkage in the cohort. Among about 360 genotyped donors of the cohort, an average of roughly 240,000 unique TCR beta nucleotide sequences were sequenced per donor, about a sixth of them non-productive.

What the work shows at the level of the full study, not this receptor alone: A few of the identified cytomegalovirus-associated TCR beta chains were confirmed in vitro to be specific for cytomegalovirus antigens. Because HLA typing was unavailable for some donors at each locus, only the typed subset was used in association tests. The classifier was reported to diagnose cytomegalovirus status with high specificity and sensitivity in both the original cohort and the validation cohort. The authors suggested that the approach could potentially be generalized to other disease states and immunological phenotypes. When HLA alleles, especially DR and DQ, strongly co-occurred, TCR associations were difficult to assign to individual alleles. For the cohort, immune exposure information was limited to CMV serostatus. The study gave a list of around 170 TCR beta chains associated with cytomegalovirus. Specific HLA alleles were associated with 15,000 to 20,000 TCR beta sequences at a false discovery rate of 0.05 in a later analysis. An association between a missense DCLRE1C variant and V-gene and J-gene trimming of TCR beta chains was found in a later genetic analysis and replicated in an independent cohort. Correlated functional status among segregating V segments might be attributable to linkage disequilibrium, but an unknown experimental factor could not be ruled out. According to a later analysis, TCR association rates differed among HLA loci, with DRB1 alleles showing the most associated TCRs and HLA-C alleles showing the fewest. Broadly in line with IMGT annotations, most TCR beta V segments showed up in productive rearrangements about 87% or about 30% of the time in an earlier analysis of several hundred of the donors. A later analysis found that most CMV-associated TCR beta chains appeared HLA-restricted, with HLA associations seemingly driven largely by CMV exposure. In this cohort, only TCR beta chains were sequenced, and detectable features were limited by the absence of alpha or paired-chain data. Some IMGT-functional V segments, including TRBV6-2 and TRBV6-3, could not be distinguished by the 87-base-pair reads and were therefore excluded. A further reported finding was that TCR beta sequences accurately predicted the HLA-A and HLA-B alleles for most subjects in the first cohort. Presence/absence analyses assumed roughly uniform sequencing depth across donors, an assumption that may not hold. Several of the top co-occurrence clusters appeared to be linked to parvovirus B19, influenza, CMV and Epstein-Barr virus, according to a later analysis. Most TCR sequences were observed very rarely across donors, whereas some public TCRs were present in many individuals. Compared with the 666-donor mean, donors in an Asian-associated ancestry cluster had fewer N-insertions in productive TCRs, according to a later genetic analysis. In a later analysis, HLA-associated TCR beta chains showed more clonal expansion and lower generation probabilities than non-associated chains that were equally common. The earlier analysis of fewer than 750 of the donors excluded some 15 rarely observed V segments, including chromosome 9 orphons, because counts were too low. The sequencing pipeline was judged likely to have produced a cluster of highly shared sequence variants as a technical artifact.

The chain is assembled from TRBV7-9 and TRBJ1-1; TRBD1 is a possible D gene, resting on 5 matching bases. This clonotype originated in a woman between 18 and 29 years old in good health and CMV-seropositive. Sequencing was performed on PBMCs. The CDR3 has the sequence CASSLARAGGTEAFF. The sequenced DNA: TGTGCCAGCAGCTTAGCGCGGGCGGGGGGCACTGAAGCTTTCTTT. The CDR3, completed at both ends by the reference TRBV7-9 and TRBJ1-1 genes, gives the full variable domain DTGVSQNPRHKITKRGQNVTFRCDPISEHNRLYWYRQTLGQGPEFLTYFQNEAQLEKSRLLSDRFSAERPKGSFSTLEIQRTEQGDSAMYLCASSLARAGGTEAFFGQGTRLTVV.